The 6 T cell receptor beta chains below come from one sample, sequenced in a study of read filtering for tumor transcriptome and immune sequencing. This library used roughly 400 ng RNA and molecular barcoded adaptors spanning alpha/delta and beta/gamma chains. TCRdb called the reads again in MiXCR, with one record for every CDR3 protein. The data contain some 130,000 distinct CDR3 sequences, less than 15% of them seen just once; the ten biggest clones take up just under 8.5%. Sequences were obtained from a population of CD138-negative cells sorted from bone marrow. The receptors shown here come from a donor over 35 with multiple myeloma.

This clonotype has a handful of counts. The chain employs TRBV10-3 and TRBJ2-6; 8 bases are a match to TRBD1. V was pared by 6 bases and J by 0 bases, with 10 bases of the junction left unmatched. Germline V gives CDR1 ENHRY, CDR2 SYGVKD. This CDR3 has 18 amino acids. This chain's CDR3 is CAISAGTGSLSGANVLTF. The CDR3 nucleotides read TGTGCCATCAGCGCCGGGACAGGATCCCTCTCTGGGGCCAACGTCCTGACTTTC.

As to this clonotype: This may be a read error, as it is one base from a much larger clone. The J gene is TRBJ2-3, the V gene TRBV13; 10 bases align to TRBD2. Germline CDR1 and CDR2: PRHDT and FYEKMQ (reference sequence). The CDR3 runs 14 residues. The CDR3 nucleotides read TGTGCCGGCAGCTTACTAGCGGGAACAGATACGCAGTATTTT. Encoded protein: CAGSLLAGTDTQYF.

This clonotype has ten or more counts. The chain is built from TRBV11-3 and TRBJ2-1, with unresolved D. This CDR3 has 17 amino acids. Germline CDR1 is SGHNT and CDR2 is YENEEA. Trimming stripped 3 bases from V and 0 bases from J, with 15 bases between. CDR3 nucleotides: TGTGCCAGCAGCTTCCGGGTAGGCAGGAGCTCCTACAATGAGCAGTTCTTC. As protein: CASSFRVGRSSYNEQFF.

There are many counts of this clonotype. The V call is TRBV5-4, the J call TRBJ2-1, with D perhaps TRBD2 (6 bases). The CDR3 has 15 residues. V was shortened by 4 bases and J by 5 bases, with 16 bases between the two germline ends. Germline CDR1 SGHNT, CDR2 YYREEE (reference sequence). The CDR3 DNA reads as TGTGCCAGCAGCCCCGCACGGACTACGCACAATGAGCAGTTCTTC. This codes for CASSPARTTHNEQFF.

This clonotype has a count of ten or more. V is TRBV29-1 and J is TRBJ1-5; the D is unclear. Trimming removed 4 bases from V and 7 bases from J, with 8 bases in between. This CDR3 comprises 11 residues. Germline V CDR1 and CDR2: SQVTM, ANQGSEA. The chain's CDR3 is CSVGEGQPQHF. The CDR3 region has the DNA TGCAGCGTTGGGGAGGGCCAGCCCCAGCATTTT. The whole variable domain, filled in from reference TRBV29-1 and TRBJ1-5, reads SAVISQKPSRDICQRGTSLTIQCQVDSQVTMMFWYRQQPGQSLTLIATANQGSEATYESGFVIDKFPISRPNLTFSTLTVSNMSPEDSSIYLCSVGEGQPQHFGDGTRLSIL.

As for this clonotype: A much larger clone differs from this one at a single base, so this may be a read error. The chain carries TRBV7-3 and TRBJ2-4; D call uncertain. Germline loops: CDR1 SGHTA, CDR2 FQGTGA. The CDR3 loop spans 17 amino acids. CDR3: CASTAPAQWMANNIQYF. The CDR3 nucleotides read TGTGCCAGCACCGCACCCGCCCAGTGGATGGCCAATAACATTCAGTACTTC.